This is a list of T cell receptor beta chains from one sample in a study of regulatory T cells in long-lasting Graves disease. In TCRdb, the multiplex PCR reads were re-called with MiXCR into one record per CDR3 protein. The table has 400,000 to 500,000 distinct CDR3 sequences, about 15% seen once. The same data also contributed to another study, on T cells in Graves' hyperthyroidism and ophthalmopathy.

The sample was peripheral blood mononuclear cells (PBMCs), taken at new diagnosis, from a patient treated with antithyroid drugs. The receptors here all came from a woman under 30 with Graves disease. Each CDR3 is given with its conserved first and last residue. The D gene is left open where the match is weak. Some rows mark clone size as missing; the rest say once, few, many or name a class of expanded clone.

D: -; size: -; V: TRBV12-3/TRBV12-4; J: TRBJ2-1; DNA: TGTGCCAGCAGTTATCCTAGCACGGGAGTTTACAATGAGCAGTTCTTC; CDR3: CASSYPSTGVYNEQFF
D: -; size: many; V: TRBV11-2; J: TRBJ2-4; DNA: TGTGCCAGCAGCTCCACCGGGACTCTGAGGTACTTC; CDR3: CASSSTGTLRYF
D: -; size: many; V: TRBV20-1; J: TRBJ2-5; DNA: TGCAGTGCTTACGACCGCCCGTACCAAGAGACCCAGTACTTC; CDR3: CSAYDRPYQETQYF
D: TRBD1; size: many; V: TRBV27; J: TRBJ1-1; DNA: TGTGCCAGCAGTACCCGACAGGGGGGGCACACTGAAGCTTTCTTT; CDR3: CASSTRQGGHTEAFF
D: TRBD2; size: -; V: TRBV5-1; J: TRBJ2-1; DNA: TGCGCCAGCGCTCTCCCCCCGGGACTAGCGGGGCCCAATGAGCAGTTCTTC; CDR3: CASALPPGLAGPNEQFF
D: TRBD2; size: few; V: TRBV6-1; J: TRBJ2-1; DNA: TGTGCCAGCAGTGAAGGGAGGACTAGTGGCTACAATGAGCAGTTCTTC; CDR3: CASSEGRTSGYNEQFF
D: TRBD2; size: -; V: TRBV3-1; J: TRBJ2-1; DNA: TGTGCCAGCAGCCCCGGCGGACTAGACAATGAGCAGTTCTTC; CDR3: CASSPGGLDNEQFF
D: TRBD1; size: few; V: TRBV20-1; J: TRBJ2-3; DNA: TGCAGTGCAGCCCGGACAGGGGCCATAGATACGCAGTATTTT; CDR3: CSAARTGAIDTQYF
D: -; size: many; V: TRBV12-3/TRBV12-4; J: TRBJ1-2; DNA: TGTGCCAGCAGTCAAGACAGGCTCCACGTCTATGGCTACACCTTC; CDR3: CASSQDRLHVYGYTF
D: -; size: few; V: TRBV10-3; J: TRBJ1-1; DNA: TGTGCCATCAGGCCCAGGACAAGGGGAGGTGGGACTGAAGCTTTCTTT; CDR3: CAIRPRTRGGGTEAFF
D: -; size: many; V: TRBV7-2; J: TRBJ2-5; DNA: TGTGCCAGCAGCTTGATACAGGAACAAGAGACCCAGTACTTC; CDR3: CASSLIQEQETQYF
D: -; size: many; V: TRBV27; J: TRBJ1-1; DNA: TGTGCCAGCAGTTTCGCCAGGGACACTGAAGCTTTCTTT; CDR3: CASSFARDTEAFF
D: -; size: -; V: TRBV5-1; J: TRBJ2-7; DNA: TGCGCCAGCAGCTTGGGTGACTTTTTGATGGGGAAGTACTTC; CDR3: CASSLGDFLMGKYF
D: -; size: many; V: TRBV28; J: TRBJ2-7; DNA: TGTGCCAGCAGTTTTCTACTAGCCGGTGTCGTTGGCTCCTACGAGCAGTACTTC; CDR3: CASSFLLAGVVGSYEQYF
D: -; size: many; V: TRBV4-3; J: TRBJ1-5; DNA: TGCGCCAGCAGCCAAGATTCCATGGGTGATCAGCCCCAGCATTTT; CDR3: CASSQDSMGDQPQHF
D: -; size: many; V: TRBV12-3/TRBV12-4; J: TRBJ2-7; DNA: TGTGCCAGCAGTTCCCCCCCGGCTTACCTGTACGAGCAGTACTTC; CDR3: CASSSPPAYLYEQYF
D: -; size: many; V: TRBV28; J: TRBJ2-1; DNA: TGTGCCAGCAGCTCCCCGGGGCGCAACAATGAGCAGTTCTTC; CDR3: CASSSPGRNNEQFF
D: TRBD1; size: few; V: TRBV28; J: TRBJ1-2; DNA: TGTGCCAGCAGTTTAGGGACAGGGGGAGACGGCTACACCTTC; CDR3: CASSLGTGGDGYTF
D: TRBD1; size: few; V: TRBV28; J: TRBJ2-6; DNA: TGTGCCAGCAGTTTTCAGGGGGTCGGTTCTGGGGCCAACGTCCTGACTTTC; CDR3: CASSFQGVGSGANVLTF
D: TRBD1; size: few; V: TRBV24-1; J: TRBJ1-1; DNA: TGTGCCACCAGTGAAACCGGGACAGGGACCACTGAAGCTTTCTTT; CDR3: CATSETGTGTTEAFF
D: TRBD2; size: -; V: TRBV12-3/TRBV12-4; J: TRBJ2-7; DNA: TGTGCCAGCAGTCCCCGACTAGCGGGAGGGAGCCACGAGCAGTACTTC; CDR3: CASSPRLAGGSHEQYF
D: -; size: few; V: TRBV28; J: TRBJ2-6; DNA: TGTGCCAGCAGTCTGGCTGACGAAAACTCTGGGGCCAACGTCCTGACTTTC; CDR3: CASSLADENSGANVLTF
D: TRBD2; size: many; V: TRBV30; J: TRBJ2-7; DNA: TGTGCCTGGAGCCGGGACTACTCCTACGAGCAGTACTTC; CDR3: CAWSRDYSYEQYF
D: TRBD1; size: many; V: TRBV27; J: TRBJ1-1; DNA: TGTGCCAGCAGCAAAAGTATAGGGACAGGGGGCCCGAACACTGAAGCTTTCTTT; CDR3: CASSKSIGTGGPNTEAFF
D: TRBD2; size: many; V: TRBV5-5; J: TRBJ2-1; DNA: TGTGCCAGCAGCTTGGTAGCGGGAGTGGCGCGAATTAATGAGCAGTTCTTC; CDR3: CASSLVAGVARINEQFF
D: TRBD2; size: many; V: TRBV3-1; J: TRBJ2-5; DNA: TGTGCCAGCGGGGGACTAGAAGGGCAGACCCAGTACTTC; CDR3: CASGGLEGQTQYF
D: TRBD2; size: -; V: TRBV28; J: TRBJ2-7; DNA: TGTGCCAGCAGACCTAGCGGGAGGTTTGAGCAGTACTTC; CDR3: CASRPSGRFEQYF
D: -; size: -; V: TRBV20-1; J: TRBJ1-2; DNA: TGCAGTGCACCTTCATCGGACGGATCCTATGGCTACACCTTC; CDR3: CSAPSSDGSYGYTF
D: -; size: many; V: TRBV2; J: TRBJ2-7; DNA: TGTGCCAGCAGCCCCCCGGGGCAGGACATCTACGAGCAGTACTTC; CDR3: CASSPPGQDIYEQYF
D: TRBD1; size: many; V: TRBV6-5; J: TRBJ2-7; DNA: TGTGCCAGCAGTTACGGGACAGGGGACGAGCAGTACTTC; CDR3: CASSYGTGDEQYF
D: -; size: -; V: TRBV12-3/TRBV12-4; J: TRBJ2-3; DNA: TGTGCCAGCAGGGAAACGGGGTATACGCAGTATTTT; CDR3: CASRETGYTQYF
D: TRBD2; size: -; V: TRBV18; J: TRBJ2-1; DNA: TGTGCCAGCTCACCACAGCTAGCGGGAGGGCCGTACGGATTGGGTGAGCAGTTCTTC; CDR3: CASSPQLAGGPYGLGEQFF
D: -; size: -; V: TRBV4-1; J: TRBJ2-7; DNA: TGCGCCAGCAGCCAACGACTCGACTACGAGCAGTACTTC; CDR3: CASSQRLDYEQYF
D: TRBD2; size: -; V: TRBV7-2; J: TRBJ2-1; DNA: TGTGCCAGCGCAGCGGGGGACAATGAGCAGTTCTTC; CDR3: CASAAGDNEQFF
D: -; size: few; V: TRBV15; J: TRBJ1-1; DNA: TGTGCCACCAGCAGAGGAAACAGATTCATGAACACTGAAGCTTTCTTT; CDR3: CATSRGNRFMNTEAFF
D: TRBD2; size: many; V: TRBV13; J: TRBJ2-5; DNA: TGTGCCAGCAGCCCAGGGAGGGTCGAGGTTGTAGAGACCCAGTACTTC; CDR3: CASSPGRVEVVETQYF
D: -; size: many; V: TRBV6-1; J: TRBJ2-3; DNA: TGTGCCAGCACTGGGGGAGATACGCAGTATTTT; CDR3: CASTGGDTQYF
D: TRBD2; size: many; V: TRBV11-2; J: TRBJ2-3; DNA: TGTGCCAGCAGTCAGACTAGCGGGAGGGCCGGAGATACGCAGTATTTT; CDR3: CASSQTSGRAGDTQYF